The rows below give T cell receptor beta chains drawn from one sample of a study of T-cell reconstitution after alpha-beta-depleted transplantation in children. From the PCR reads, TCRdb called clonotypes with MiXCR, one entry per CDR3 protein. The table has around 800,000 distinct CDR3 sequences, around 17% seen once. Sequenced material: PBMCs, mostly from graft donor cells, taken 360 days after TCRalphabeta/CD19-depleted stem cell transplant. The receptor set was obtained from a male patient aged 10-17 years who had a stem cell transplant for acute lymphoblastic leukemia, so the T cells may come from the graft donor. Both conserved end residues are part of each CDR3. The D gene is left open where the match is weak. Clone sizes are given selectively: once, few, many, or a class where the clone is expanded.

CDR3	DNA	V	D	J	size
CASSDRQGLIRNNEQFF	TGTGCCAGCAGTGATCGGCAGGGTTTGATTAGAAACAATGAGCAGTTCTTC	TRBV6-1	-	TRBJ2-1	few
CASSLVEVGTYYGYTF	TGTGCCAGCAGCTTGGTCGAGGTGGGGACTTACTATGGCTACACCTTC	TRBV5-6	-	TRBJ1-2	-
CASSLTQATGSPLHF	TGTGCCAGCAGTTTAACACAGGCCACTGGTTCACCCCTCCACTTT	TRBV12-3/TRBV12-4	-	TRBJ1-6	few
CASSPGGVGELFF	TGTGCCAGCTCACCAGGAGGAGTTGGGGAGCTGTTTTTT	TRBV18	-	TRBJ2-2	-
CASSPRLLDTQYF	TGTGCCAGCAGCCCGCGGCTATTAGATACGCAGTATTTT	TRBV12-3/TRBV12-4	-	TRBJ2-3	-
CASSLGGLAGEQYF	TGTGCCAGCAGCTTAGGTGGACTAGCGGGAGAGCAGTACTTC	TRBV7-6	TRBD2	TRBJ2-7	many
CATNGGADTEAFF	TGTGCCACCAATGGGGGGGCTGACACTGAAGCTTTCTTT	TRBV24-1	-	TRBJ1-1	few
CASSLYVGQGVRNEQFF	TGCGCCAGCAGCTTGTATGTTGGACAGGGGGTGAGGAATGAGCAGTTCTTC	TRBV5-1	TRBD1	TRBJ2-1	-
CASGFSLSRQEQPRETQYF	TGCGCCAGCGGCTTTTCACTTTCGAGACAGGAGCAGCCAAGGGAGACCCAGTACTTC	TRBV5-1	-	TRBJ2-5	few
CASNSGQVNEQFF	TGTGCCAGCAACTCGGGACAGGTGAATGAGCAGTTCTTC	TRBV6-1	TRBD1	TRBJ2-1	-
CASSQTGTNEQFF	TGCGCCAGCAGCCAAACCGGGACCAATGAGCAGTTCTTC	TRBV4-1	-	TRBJ2-1	-
CASSGRLANTGELFF	TGTGCCAGCAGTGGTAGACTAGCGAACACCGGGGAGCTGTTTTTT	TRBV12-3/TRBV12-4	-	TRBJ2-2	-
CASSQEERTGATFF	TGCGCCAGCAGCCAAGAGGAACGGACAGGGGCGACTTTCTTT	TRBV4-1	TRBD1	TRBJ1-1	few